The T cell receptor beta chain described here comes from a study of blood T cell repertoires in COVID-19. Study as a whole: Italy, Spain and the United States were the sources of the convalescent and acute COVID-19 samples. Sources were T cells, B-cell-depleted T cells, or PBMCs; the material itself was cDNA or gDNA.

Trimming took 6 bases from V and 2 from J; bases not matched to a gene: 14. The CDR3 runs to 17 residues. Germline CDR1 is SNHLY and CDR2 is FYNNEI. Original processing methods: Amplifying reference gene primers gave estimates of nucleated cell counts. Some clones are missing from TCRdb's copy, which holds only in-frame ones; the method was immunoSEQ multiplex PCR. D and trimming come from the DNA, and the V and J calls and clone size come from that table. This sample has more than 200,000 clones; approximately 88% occur once, and the top ten carry around 26%. This receptor was taken from a man aged 40-49 years with acute or convalescent COVID-19. The J gene is TRBJ1-1, the V gene TRBV2, with 8 bases fitting TRBD1. Sequencing was done on a sample of peripheral blood. The DNA for the CDR3 is TGTGCCAGCAGCCTTGGACAGGGCGGAGGGGCTAACACTGAAGCTTTCTTT. This encodes CASSLGQGGGANTEAFF.